These 10 T cell receptor beta chains originate from one sample sequenced in a study of a mutant IDH1 vaccine in newly diagnosed glioma. These receptors' antigens are unknown. Time point noted: week 23, last vaccination. Vaccinated patients received 300 ug of mutant IDH1 20-mer peptide per dose, with topical imiquimod. Sequencing used immunoSEQ multiplex PCR; TCRdb keeps in-frame clones, though not all of them. The table shows just under 45,000 clones, with around 90% occurring only once. The material sequenced was PBMCs, taken from a glioma patient whose treatment included an IDH1 peptide vaccine. The source is a man in his fifties or sixties with glioma.

V and J are TRBV7-9 and TRBJ1-4; tentatively, D is TRBD1 (6 bases). V was clipped by 5 bases and J by 7 bases, with 17 bases between them. The CDR3 extends over 15 amino acids. CDR1 SEHNR and CDR2 FQNEAQ come from the germline V gene (reference sequence). The CDR3 reads CASSNQQGLAEKLFF. The DNA for the CDR3 is TGTGCCAGCAGCAACCAACAGGGTTTGGCTGAAAAACTGTTTTTT.

V and J are TRBV7-2 and TRBJ1-2, with unresolved D. Trimming removed 4 bases at V and 4 bases at J, with 13 bases between. The CDR3 spans 14 residues. CDR1 SGHTA and CDR2 FQGNSA come from the germline V gene. The CDR3 nucleotides read TGTGCCAGCAGCTCCGATAGAGGTGCCTATGGCTACACCTTC. Translating gives CASSSDRGAYGYTF. Drawing the rest from reference TRBV7-2 and TRBJ1-2, the complete variable domain is GAGVSQSPSNKVTEKGKDVELRCDPISGHTALYWYRQSLGQGLEFLIYFQGNSAPDKSGLPSDRFSAERTGGSVSTLTIQRTQQEDSAVYLCASSSDRGAYGYTFGSGTRLTVV.

The chain combines TRBV27 with TRBJ1-6; TRBD1 is a possible D gene (5 bases). This CDR3 spans 15 amino acids. The ends were cut back, 6 bases at V and 9 bases at J, with 18 bases in the middle. CDR1 is MNHEY and CDR2 is SMNVEV in the germline V gene (reference sequence). The CDR3 sequence: CASSSGTGFLSPLHF. The CDR3 DNA sequence: TGTGCCAGCAGCTCCGGGACGGGCTTTCTTTCACCCCTCCACTTT.

The V gene is TRBV19, the J gene TRBJ1-5; 8 positions agree with TRBD1. This CDR3 spans 18 amino acids. The V and J ends lost 10 bases and 0 bases, in that order; junction bases with no gene match: 17. Germline-derived CDR1 and CDR2 are LNHDA and SQIVND (reference sequence). The CDR3 spells CATKGDRGVRDSNQPQHF. DNA for the CDR3: TGTGCCACAAAAGGAGACAGGGGTGTGAGGGATAGCAATCAGCCCCAGCATTTT.

The V call is TRBV28, the J call TRBJ2-7; possibly TRBD2 for D (8 bases). Germline V gene data show CDR1 as MDHEN and CDR2 as SYDVKM. This CDR3 is built from 17 residues. Trimming took off 8 bases at V and 0 bases at J, with 23 bases between the two ends. CDR3 region: CASSGGSRTGLSYEQYF. CDR3 nucleotide sequence: TGTGCCAGCTCGGGGGGGAGCAGGACAGGCCTCTCCTACGAGCAGTACTTC.

The rearrangement links TRBV5-6 to TRBJ2-2; a weak D match, TRBD1 (6 bases). Trimming stripped 7 bases from V and 1 base from J, with 11 bases between. Germline lookup yields CDR1 SGHDT and CDR2 YYEEEE. The CDR3 loop spans 14 amino acids. In DNA form, the CDR3 reads TGTGCCAGCGGACCGGGACAGAACACCGGGGAGCTGTTTTTT. Its translation is CASGPGQNTGELFF.

As for this clone: One end of the junction varies from germline; a read error may be responsible. V and J are TRBV2 and TRBJ1-3; maybe TRBD1 (5 bases). This CDR3 has 15 residues. CDR1 is SNHLY and CDR2 is FYNNEI in the germline V gene. CDR3 coding DNA: TGTGCCAGCAGCGAAGGTCAGGGCCCTGGAAACACCATATATTTT. It yields the protein CASSEGQGPGNTIYF.

V and J are TRBV6-5 and TRBJ2-3; either TRBD1 or TRBD2 may supply D (6 bases each). The CDR3 loop spans 16 amino acids. Trimming took 4 bases from V and 3 from J, leaving 17 bases between them. Germline values: CDR1 MNHEY, CDR2 SVGAGI. In nucleotides, the CDR3 is TGTGCCAGCAGTTCCCAGAGTGGGGGGCTTACAGATACGCAGTATTTT. The encoded protein is CASSSQSGGLTDTQYF.

V and J are TRBV7-9 and TRBJ2-7; D uncertain. The CDR3 has 12 amino acids. Germline V CDR1 and CDR2: SEHNR, FQNEAQ (reference sequence). V lost 4 bases and J 3 bases, leaving 7 bases between the germline ends. The CDR3 reads CASSSRGYEQYF. The CDR3 nucleotides read TGTGCCAGCAGCTCCAGAGGCTACGAGCAGTACTTC. The full variable domain, with the rest looked up from reference TRBV7-9 and TRBJ2-7, is DTGVSQNPRHKITKRGQNVTFRCDPISEHNRLYWYRQTLGQGPEFLTYFQNEAQLEKSRLLSDRFSAERPKGSFSTLEIQRTEQGDSAMYLCASSSRGYEQYFGPGTRLTVT.

The chain uses TRBV1 and TRBJ2-3; the table's D call of TRBD2 was not tested on the DNA. TRBV1 is a listed pseudogene. The CDR3 contains 22 residues. CDR3 region: CTSSQDWGLASGRRWSGDTQYF. CDR3 DNA: TGCACCAGCAGCCAAGATTGGGGCTTGGCTAGCGGGAGACGGTGGAGCGGAGATACGCAGTATTTT.